This record concerns one T cell receptor (beta chain) sequence. TCRdb re-derived calls from the PCR reads in MiXCR, one entry per CDR3 protein. The sample includes under 20,000 distinct CDR3 sequences, approximately 49% of them seen just once. This sample is drawn from a study of tumor-infiltrating lymphocytes in oesophageal squamous cell carcinoma. The length of the CDR3 is 15 residues. The V gene lost 5 bases and the J gene lost 1 base, with 14 bases spanning the gap. Germline V gives CDR1 MNHNS, CDR2 SASEGT. The chain carries TRBV6-1 and TRBJ1-1; D may be TRBD1 (5 bases). This receptor was obtained from a female donor with esophageal squamous cell carcinoma. Sequencing was done on a sample of esophageal tumor tissue. CDR3 nucleotides: TGTGCCAGCAGTACCCGGGACGGCCCGAACACTGAAGCTTTCTTT. Encoded protein: CASSTRDGPNTEAFF.